The 5 T cell receptor beta chains below were found in one sample sequenced in a study of T cell changes during pregnancy in multiple sclerosis. Clones were read by immunoSEQ multiplex PCR, and TCRdb kept only the in-frame ones, dropping some. The data contain 75,000 to 100,000 clones, around 92% of them singletons. Here the sequenced sample was peripheral blood, taken after pregnancy. The receptors derive from a female donor in good health, enrolled as a control in a pregnancy study.

The chain couples TRBV7-2 to TRBJ2-1, with a weak D call TRBD2 (6 bases). From germline, CDR1 is SGHTA and CDR2 FQGNSA. CDR3 length: 12 residues. V was pared by 3 bases and J by 8 bases, with 8 bases between. CDR3 region: CASSFSGDEQFF. The DNA of the CDR3 is TGTGCCAGCAGCTTTAGCGGTGATGAGCAGTTCTTC.

This clone was observed a handful of times. The genes are TRBV5-1 and TRBJ1-1; 9 nucleotides align to TRBD1. CDR3 size: 18 residues. Germline V gene lookup returns CDR1 SGHRS and CDR2 YFSETQ. V was pared by 4 bases and J by 4 bases, with 17 bases of the junction left unmatched. The CDR3 DNA follows: TGCGCCAGCAGCCCTTGGGACTCACAGGGGGCGGGGGGCACTGAAGCTTTCTTT. Protein: CASSPWDSQGAGGTEAFF.

The chain links TRBV5-5 to TRBJ2-1; 12 bases line up with TRBD1. CDR3 length equals 17 residues. The germline V gene encodes CDR1 SGHKS and CDR2 YYEKEE (reference sequence). V was pared by 1 base and J by 7 bases, with 9 bases of the junction left unmatched. DNA of the CDR3: TGTGCCAGCAGCTTGATAGTTGGGACAGGGGGCAGGAATGAGCAGTTCTTC. This gives the protein CASSLIVGTGGRNEQFF.

The genes are TRBV2 and TRBJ2-3; D remains unclear. In germline, CDR1 is SNHLY, CDR2 FYNNEI. The ends were cut back, 6 bases at V and 3 bases at J, with 7 bases in the middle. The CDR3 spans 12 residues. CDR3 DNA: TGTGCCAGCAGGGCCAATACAGATACGCAGTATTTT. This encodes CASRANTDTQYF.

The V and J genes are TRBV27 and TRBJ2-7, with a weak D call TRBD2 (5 bases). The CDR3 is 14 amino acids. Per the germline V gene, CDR1 is MNHEY and CDR2 is SMNVEV (reference sequence). V was cut by 2 bases and J by 2 bases, with 10 bases left in between. The chain's CDR3 is CASSLAGNPYEQYF. In DNA, the CDR3 is TGTGCCAGCAGTTTAGCCGGGAACCCCTACGAGCAGTACTTC.